A single count supports the clone carrying this T cell receptor beta chain. The table came from immunoSEQ multiplex PCR; TCRdb's copy has only in-frame clones and leaves some out. The repertoire holds about 65,000 clones, with just over 90% as singletons. The sample comes from a study of control samples from healthy donors and cancer patients. The V end lost 2 bases, the J end lost 3 bases, and 13 bases lay between the germline ends. The CDR3 is made up of 16 amino acids. Germline CDR1 reads LGHDT; CDR2 reads YNNKEL (reference sequence). The receptor comes from a woman aged 45-59 years with colorectal cancer. The gene calls are TRBV3-1 (or the pseudogene TRBV3-2) and TRBJ1-4; D remains unclear. Source material: PBMCs. The CDR3 is CASSQNTNVPNEKLFF. In DNA, the CDR3 is TGTGCCAGCAGCCAAAACACCAACGTCCCTAATGAAAAACTGTTTTTT.